These 7 T cell receptor beta chains came from one sample sequenced in a study of cytomegalovirus exposure and HLA in healthy donors (dated by TCRdb to 2016 to 2017). The library was prepared using the immunoSEQ multiplex PCR assay. A mixture of 60 forward primers for TCR Vbeta segments and 13 reverse primers for TCR Jbeta segments was used in the multiplex PCR. TCRdb provides this immuneACCESS table in a form limited to in-frame rearrangements. Some clones are lacking; in checked studies, under half of them reflect an unresolved V gene, and why the rest are absent is not known. The sample table shows about 130,000 clones, and approximately 81% are seen once. The ten largest clones add up to around 7.2% of the sample. Sequencing used PBMCs. All receptors come from a male donor in good health and CMV-seronegative.

The sample holds one count of this clone. The gene calls are TRBV5-1 and TRBJ2-7; the D gene is possibly TRBD1 (6 bases). Germline V gene lookup returns CDR1 SGHRS and CDR2 YFSETQ. The CDR3 is 14 amino acids. Trimming took off 6 bases at V and 2 bases at J, with 15 bases between the two ends. CDR3 DNA: TGCGCCAGCACCCCCTTTGGGACAACCTACGAGCAGTACTTC. Protein sequence: CASTPFGTTYEQYF. The entire variable domain, with the rest obtained from reference TRBV5-1 and TRBJ2-7, is as follows: KAGVTQTPRYLIKTRGQQVTLSCSPISGHRSVSWYQQTPGQGLQFLFEYFSETQRNKGNFPGRFSGRQFSNSRSEMNVSTLELGDSALYLCASTPFGTTYEQYFGPGTRLTVT.

V usage is TRBV7-9 and J usage is TRBJ1-1; the D is unclear. The CDR3 extends over 14 amino acids. Deletions cut 6 bases from V and 6 bases from J, with 17 bases between. The germline V gene encodes CDR1 SEHNR and CDR2 FQNEAQ (reference sequence). For the CDR3, the DNA is TGTGCCAGCAGTTCTTGGGAGGGCCAGGCTGAAGCTTTCTTT. Protein product: CASSSWEGQAEAFF.

The rearrangement joins TRBV5-5 to TRBJ2-5, with 9 bases matching TRBD1. The germline CDR1 and CDR2 sequences are SGHKS and YYEKEE (reference sequence). The V and J ends lost 4 bases and 4 bases, in that order; junction bases with no gene match: 8. The CDR3 has 15 residues. The CDR3 nucleotides read TGTGCCAGCAGCCCCTCGGGACAGGGATTAGAGACCCAGTACTTC. It specifies CASSPSGQGLETQYF.

This clone was counted a few times. The genes are TRBV7-9 and TRBJ2-3, with 7 bases matching TRBD2. The germline gives CDR1 SEHNR, CDR2 FQNEAQ (reference sequence). Germline trimming cut 5 bases from V and 0 bases from J; bases unmatched to any gene: 5. The CDR3 covers 15 residues. The CDR3 sequence: CASSLGGLSTDTQYF. In DNA form, the CDR3 reads TGTGCCAGCAGCCTGGGGGGACTAAGCACAGATACGCAGTATTTT.

Concerning this clone: This sample includes further DNA sequences coding for the same CDR3. The chain links TRBV7-8 to TRBJ1-1; no firm D call. With 4 bases removed from V and 4 bases from J, the gap between germline ends came to 13 bases. This CDR3 contains 14 residues. CDR1 is SGHVS, CDR2 FQNEAQ, per germline. CDR3 amino acids: CASSSTVTITEAFF. DNA for the CDR3: TGTGCCAGCAGCTCAACAGTCACCATCACTGAAGCTTTCTTT.

In the case of this clone: A read error may produce the germline difference seen at one junction end. The CDR3 region is CASSSYSSGWLNF. CDR3 coding DNA: TGTGCCAGTAGTAGCTATAGCAGCGGGTGGCTCAATTTT. The chain uses TRBV19 and TRBJ2-3; D is possibly TRBD2 (6 bases). Germline V gene lookup returns CDR1 LNHDA and CDR2 SQIVND (reference sequence). There are 13 residues in the CDR3.

V and J are TRBV4-3 and TRBJ2-5, with D possibly being TRBD2 (5 bases). With 0 bases removed from V and 4 bases from J, the gap between germline ends came to 18 bases. The CDR3 contains 17 residues. CDR1 is LGHNA, CDR2 YSLEER, per germline. The CDR3 DNA reads TGCGCCAGCAGCCAAGATCATAACGGGGTGTTCCTAGAGACCCAGTACTTC. Protein: CASSQDHNGVFLETQYF.